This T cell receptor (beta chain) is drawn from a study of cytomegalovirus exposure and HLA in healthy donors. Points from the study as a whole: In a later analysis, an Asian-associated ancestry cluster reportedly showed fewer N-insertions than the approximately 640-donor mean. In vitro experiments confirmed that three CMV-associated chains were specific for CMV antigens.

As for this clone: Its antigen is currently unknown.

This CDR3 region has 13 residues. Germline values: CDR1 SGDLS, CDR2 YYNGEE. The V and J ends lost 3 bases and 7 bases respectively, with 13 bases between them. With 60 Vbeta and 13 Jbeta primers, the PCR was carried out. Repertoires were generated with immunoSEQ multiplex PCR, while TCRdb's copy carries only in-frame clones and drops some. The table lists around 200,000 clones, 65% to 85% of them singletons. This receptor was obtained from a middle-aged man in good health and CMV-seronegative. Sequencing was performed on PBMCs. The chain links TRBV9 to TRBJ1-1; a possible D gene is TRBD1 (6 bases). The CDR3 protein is CASSDRTDHEAFF. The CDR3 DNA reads TGTGCCAGCAGCGACCGGACAGACCATGAAGCTTTCTTT.